This T cell receptor beta chain was recorded in a study of blood T cell repertoires in COVID-19. Across the whole study: In each case, the material was cDNA or gDNA derived from T cells, B-cell-depleted T cells, or PBMCs.

The V and J ends lost 2 bases and 9 bases respectively, with 8 bases between them. This CDR3 spans 12 amino acids. Source study methods: Amplification with reference gene primers provided the estimates of nucleated cell counts. Here immunoSEQ multiplex PCR was the method, and the copy in TCRdb shows in-frame clones only, minus some. V and J calls and clone size come straight from that table; D and trimming were deduced from the DNA. Altogether 400,000 to 450,000 clones are present, 90% being singletons, with the ten largest covering under 0.7%. Those enrolled, adults aged roughly 18 to 95 years, came from around 24 US areas. Symptom resolution, clearance, or two negative PCRs marked donors in Cohort 3 as recovered.

V is TRBV12-3 or TRBV12-4 and J is TRBJ1-5; D is unclear. The sequence was obtained from a man aged 18-30 years who had recovered from COVID-19. The sample consisted of PBMCs or T cells enriched from blood (not recorded which). The CDR3 DNA is TGTGCCAGCAGTTTAAGTGAGGGGCCCCAGCATTTT. Encoded protein: CASSLSEGPQHF.